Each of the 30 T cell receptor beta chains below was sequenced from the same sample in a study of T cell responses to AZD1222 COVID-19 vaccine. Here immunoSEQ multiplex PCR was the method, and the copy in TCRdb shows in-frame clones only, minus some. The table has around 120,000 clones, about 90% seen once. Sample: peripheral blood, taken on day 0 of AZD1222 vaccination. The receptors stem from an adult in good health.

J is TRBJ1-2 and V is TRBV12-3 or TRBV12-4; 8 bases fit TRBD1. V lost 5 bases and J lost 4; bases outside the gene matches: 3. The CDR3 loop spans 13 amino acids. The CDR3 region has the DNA TGTGCCAGCAGTCATGACAGGGGCTATGGCTACACCTTC. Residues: CASSHDRGYGYTF.

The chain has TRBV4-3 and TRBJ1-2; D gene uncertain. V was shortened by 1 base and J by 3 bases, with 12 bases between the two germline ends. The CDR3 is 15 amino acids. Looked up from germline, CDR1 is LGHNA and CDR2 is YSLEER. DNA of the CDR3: TGCGCCAGCAGCCAAGTTGGGCGGGGTGACTATGGCTACACCTTC. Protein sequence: CASSQVGRGDYGYTF.

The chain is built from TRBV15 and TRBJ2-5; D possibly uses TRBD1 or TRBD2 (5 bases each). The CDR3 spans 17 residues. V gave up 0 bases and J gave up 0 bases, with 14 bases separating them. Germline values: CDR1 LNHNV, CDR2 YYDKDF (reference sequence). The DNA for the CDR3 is TGTGCCACCAGCAGAGAACGGGGCTCGTTGTACCAAGAGACCCAGTACTTC. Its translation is CATSRERGSLYQETQYF.

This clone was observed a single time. CDR3 DNA sequence: TGTGCCAGCAGTCCCCCGGACAGACCTCTCTATGGCTACACCTTC. Translated: CASSPPDRPLYGYTF. This chain uses TRBV27 with TRBJ1-2, with D tentatively TRBD1 (6 bases). The V gene lost 5 bases and the J gene lost 4 bases, with 17 bases spanning the gap. Germline V gene lookup returns CDR1 MNHEY and CDR2 SMNVEV (reference sequence). CDR3 length equals 15 residues.

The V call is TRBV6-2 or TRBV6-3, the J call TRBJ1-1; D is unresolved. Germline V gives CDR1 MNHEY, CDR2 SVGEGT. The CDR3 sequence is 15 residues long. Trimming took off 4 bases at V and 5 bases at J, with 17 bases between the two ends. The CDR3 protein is CASSSPSLKRTEAFF. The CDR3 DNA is TGTGCCAGCAGTTCCCCCAGTCTAAAGAGGACTGAAGCTTTCTTT.

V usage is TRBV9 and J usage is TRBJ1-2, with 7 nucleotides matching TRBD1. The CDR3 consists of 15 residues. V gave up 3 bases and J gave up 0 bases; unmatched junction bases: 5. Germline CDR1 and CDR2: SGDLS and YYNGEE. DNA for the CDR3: TGTGCCAGCAGCGCAGGGGGGGCCACTAACTATGGCTACACCTTC. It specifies CASSAGGATNYGYTF.

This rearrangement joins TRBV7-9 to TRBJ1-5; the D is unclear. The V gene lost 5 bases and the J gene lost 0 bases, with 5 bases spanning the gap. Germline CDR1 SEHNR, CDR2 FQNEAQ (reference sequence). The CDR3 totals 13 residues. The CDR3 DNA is TGTGCCAGCAGCCAGGATAGCAATCAGCCCCAGCATTTT. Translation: CASSQDSNQPQHF.

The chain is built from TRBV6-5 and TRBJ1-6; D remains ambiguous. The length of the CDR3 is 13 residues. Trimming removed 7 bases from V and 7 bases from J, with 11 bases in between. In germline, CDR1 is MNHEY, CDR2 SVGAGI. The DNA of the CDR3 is TGTGCCAGCAACAAGAATGGGAATTCACCCCTCCACTTT. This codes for CASNKNGNSPLHF.

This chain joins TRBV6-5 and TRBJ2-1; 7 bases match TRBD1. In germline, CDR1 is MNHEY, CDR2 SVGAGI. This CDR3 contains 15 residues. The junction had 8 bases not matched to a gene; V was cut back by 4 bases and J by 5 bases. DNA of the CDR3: TGTGCCAGCAGTTCGACCGGGACAGCCCACAATGAGCAGTTCTTC. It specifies CASSSTGTAHNEQFF.

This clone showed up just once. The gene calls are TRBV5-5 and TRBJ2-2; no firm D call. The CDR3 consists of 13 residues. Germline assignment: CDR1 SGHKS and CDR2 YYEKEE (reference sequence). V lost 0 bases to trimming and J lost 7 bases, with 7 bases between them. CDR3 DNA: TGTGCCAGCAGCTTGGTTCTCCTCGGGGAGCTGTTTTTT. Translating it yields CASSLVLLGELFF.

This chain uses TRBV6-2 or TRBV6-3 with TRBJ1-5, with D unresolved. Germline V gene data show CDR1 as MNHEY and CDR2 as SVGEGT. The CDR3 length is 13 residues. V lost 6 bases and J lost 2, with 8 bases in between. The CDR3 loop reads CASSLSGNQPQHF. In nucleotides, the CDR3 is TGTGCCAGCAGCCTCTCCGGCAATCAGCCCCAGCATTTT.

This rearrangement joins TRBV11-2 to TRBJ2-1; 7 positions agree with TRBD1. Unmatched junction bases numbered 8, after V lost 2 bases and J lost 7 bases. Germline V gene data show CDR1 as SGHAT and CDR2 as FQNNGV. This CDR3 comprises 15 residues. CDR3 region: CASSLLQGWMNEQFF. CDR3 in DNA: TGTGCCAGCAGCTTATTACAGGGGTGGATGAATGAGCAGTTCTTC.

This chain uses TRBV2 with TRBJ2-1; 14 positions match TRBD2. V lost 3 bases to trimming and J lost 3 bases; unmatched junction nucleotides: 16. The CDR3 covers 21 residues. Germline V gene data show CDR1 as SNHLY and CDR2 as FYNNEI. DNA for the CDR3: TGTGCCAGCAGTGAGGAGCCCCTGGGACTAGCGGGAGTGATTAACTACAATGAGCAGTTCTTC. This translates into CASSEEPLGLAGVINYNEQFF.

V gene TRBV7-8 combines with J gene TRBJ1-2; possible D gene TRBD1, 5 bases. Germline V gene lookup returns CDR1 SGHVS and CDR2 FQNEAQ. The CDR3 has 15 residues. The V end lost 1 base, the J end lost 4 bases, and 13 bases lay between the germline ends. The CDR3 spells CASSLGGDFSYGYTF. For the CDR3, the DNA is TGTGCCAGCAGCTTAGGGGGGGACTTCTCCTATGGCTACACCTTC.

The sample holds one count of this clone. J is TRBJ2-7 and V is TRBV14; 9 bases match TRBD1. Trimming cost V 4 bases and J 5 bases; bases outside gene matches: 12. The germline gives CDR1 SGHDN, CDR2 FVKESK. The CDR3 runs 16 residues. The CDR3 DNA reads TGTGCCAGCAGCCGTGCCCCCGGGACAGGGATTAACGAGCAGTACTTC. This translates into CASSRAPGTGINEQYF.

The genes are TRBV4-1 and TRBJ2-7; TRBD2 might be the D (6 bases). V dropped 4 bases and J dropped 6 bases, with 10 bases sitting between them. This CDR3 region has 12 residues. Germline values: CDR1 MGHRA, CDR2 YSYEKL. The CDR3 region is CASSLQGGEQYF. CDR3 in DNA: TGCGCCAGCAGCCTGCAGGGAGGCGAGCAGTACTTC.

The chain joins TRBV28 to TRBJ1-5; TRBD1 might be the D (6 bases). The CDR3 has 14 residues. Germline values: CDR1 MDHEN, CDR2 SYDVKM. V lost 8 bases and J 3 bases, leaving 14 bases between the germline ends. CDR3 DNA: TGTGCCAGCTCGCGGGGGCAGATCAATCAGCCCCAGCATTTT. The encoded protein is CASSRGQINQPQHF.

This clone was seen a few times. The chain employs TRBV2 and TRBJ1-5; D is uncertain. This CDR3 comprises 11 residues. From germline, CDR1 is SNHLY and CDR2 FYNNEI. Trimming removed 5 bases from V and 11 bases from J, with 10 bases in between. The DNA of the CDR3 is TGTGCCAGCAGTTTCGACGCGGCCCAGCATTTT. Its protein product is CASSFDAAQHF. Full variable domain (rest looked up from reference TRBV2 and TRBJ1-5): EPEVTQTPSHQVTQMGQEVILRCVPISNHLYFYWYRQILGQKVEFLVSFYNNEISEKSEIFDDQFSVERPDGSNFTLKIRSTKLEDSAMYFCASSFDAAQHFGDGTRLSIL.

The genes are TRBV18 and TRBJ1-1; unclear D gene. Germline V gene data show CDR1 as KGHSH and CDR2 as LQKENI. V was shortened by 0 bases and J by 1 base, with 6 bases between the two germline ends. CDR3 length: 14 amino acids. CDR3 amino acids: CASSPPARNTEAFF. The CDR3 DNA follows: TGTGCCAGCTCACCACCGGCAAGGAACACTGAAGCTTTCTTT. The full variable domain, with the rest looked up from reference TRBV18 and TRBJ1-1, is NAGVMQNPRHLVRRRGQEARLRCSPMKGHSHVYWYRQLPEEGLKFMVYLQKENIIDESGMPKERFSAEFPKEGPSILRIQQVVRGDSAAYFCASSPPARNTEAFFGQGTRLTVV.

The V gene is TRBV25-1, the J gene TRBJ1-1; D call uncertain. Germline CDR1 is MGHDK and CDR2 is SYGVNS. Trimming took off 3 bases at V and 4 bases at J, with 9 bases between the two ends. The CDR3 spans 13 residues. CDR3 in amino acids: CASSESRFTEAFF. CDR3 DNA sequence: TGTGCCAGCAGTGAGTCCAGGTTCACTGAAGCTTTCTTT.

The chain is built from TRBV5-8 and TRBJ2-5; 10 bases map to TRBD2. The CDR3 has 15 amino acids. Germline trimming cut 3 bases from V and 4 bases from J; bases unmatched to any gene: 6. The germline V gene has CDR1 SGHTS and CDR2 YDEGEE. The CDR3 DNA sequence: TGTGCCAGCAGCTCCAGCGGGAGGGCGGTAGAGACCCAGTACTTC. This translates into CASSSSGRAVETQYF.

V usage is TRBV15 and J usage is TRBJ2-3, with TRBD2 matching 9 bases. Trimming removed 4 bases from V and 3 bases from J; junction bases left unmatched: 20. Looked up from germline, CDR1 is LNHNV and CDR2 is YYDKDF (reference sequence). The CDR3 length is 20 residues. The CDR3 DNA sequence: TGTGCCACCAGCATGGAAAAACCGGGACTAGCCCCCGGGGGGACAGATACGCAGTATTTT. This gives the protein CATSMEKPGLAPGGTDTQYF. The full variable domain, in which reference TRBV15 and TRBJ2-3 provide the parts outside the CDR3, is DAMVIQNPRYQVTQFGKPVTLSCSQTLNHNVMYWYQQKSSQAPKLLFHYYDKDFNNEADTPDNFQSRRPNTSFCFLDIRSPGLGDTAMYLCATSMEKPGLAPGGTDTQYFGPGTRLTVL.

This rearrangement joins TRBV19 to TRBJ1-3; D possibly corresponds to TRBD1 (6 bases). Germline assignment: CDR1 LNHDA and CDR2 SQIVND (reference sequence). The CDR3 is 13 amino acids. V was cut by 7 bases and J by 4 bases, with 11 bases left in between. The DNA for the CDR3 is TGTGCCAGTAACCGGGACATCGGAAACACCATATATTTT. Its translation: CASNRDIGNTIYF.

The DNA of the CDR3 is TGTGCCAGCAGCCTTTCAGAGACCCAGTACTTC. Its translation is CASSLSETQYF. The rearrangement links TRBV3-1 (or the pseudogene TRBV3-2) to TRBJ2-5; D uncertain. The V end lost 4 bases, the J end lost 4 bases, and 4 bases lay between the germline ends. Germline assignment: CDR1 LGHDT and CDR2 YNNKEL (reference sequence). This CDR3 has 11 amino acids.

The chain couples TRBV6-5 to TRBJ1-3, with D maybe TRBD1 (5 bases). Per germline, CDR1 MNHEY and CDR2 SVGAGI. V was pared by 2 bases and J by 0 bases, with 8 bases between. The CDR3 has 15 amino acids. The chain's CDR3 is CASSYKGLSGNTIYF. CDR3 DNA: TGTGCCAGCAGTTACAAGGGGCTCTCTGGAAACACCATATATTTT.

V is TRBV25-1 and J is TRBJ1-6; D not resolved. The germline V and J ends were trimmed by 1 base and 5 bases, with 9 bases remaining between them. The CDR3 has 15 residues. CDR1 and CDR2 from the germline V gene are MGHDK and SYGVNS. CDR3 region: CASSELGSNNSPLHF. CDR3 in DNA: TGTGCCAGCAGTGAATTGGGTTCCAATAATTCACCCCTCCACTTT.

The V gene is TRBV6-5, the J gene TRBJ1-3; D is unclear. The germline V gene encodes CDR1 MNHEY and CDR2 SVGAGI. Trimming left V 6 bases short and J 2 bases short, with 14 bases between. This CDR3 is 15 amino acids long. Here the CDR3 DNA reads TGTGCCAGCAGCATCTACGGTTCTCCTGGAAACACCATATATTTT. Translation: CASSIYGSPGNTIYF.

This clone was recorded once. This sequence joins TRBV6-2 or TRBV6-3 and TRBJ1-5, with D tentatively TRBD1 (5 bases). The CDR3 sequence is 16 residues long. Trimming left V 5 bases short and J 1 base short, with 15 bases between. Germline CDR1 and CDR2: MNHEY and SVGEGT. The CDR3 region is CASSPSRGPSNQPQHF. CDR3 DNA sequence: TGTGCCAGCAGTCCCTCGAGGGGTCCGAGCAATCAGCCCCAGCATTTT.

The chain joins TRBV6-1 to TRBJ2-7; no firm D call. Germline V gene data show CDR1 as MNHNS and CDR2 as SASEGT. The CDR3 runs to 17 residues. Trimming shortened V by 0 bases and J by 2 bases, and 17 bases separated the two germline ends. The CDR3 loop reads CASSEAGAIENPYEQYF. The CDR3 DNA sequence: TGTGCCAGCAGTGAAGCGGGCGCCATTGAGAACCCCTACGAGCAGTACTTC.

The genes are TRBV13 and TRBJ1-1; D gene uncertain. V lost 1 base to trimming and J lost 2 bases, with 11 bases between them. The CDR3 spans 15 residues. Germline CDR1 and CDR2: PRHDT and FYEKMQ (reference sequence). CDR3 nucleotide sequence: TGTGCCAGCAGCTTAGTTGGCGTTGGCAACACTGAAGCTTTCTTT. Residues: CASSLVGVGNTEAFF.